The clone carrying this T cell receptor beta chain is a singleton in its sample. These data belong to a study of blood T cell repertoires in COVID-19. Study-level background: T cells, B-cell-depleted T cells, or PBMCs supplied cDNA or gDNA.

CDR1 and CDR2 from the germline V gene are LNHNV and YYDKDF (reference sequence). The CDR3 covers 13 residues. With 0 bases removed from V and 8 bases from J, the gap between germline ends came to 10 bases. Generated by immunoSEQ multiplex PCR, the TCRdb table keeps only in-frame clones and is missing some. The table has some 69,000 clones, over 80% seen once. This chain uses TRBV15 with TRBJ1-2; D is unclear. The sequenced material came from peripheral blood. The TCR sequence derives from an elderly man with active or convalescent COVID-19. Here the CDR3 DNA reads TGTGCCACCAGCAGAGATAACATTCAAGGCTACACCTTC. This codes for CATSRDNIQGYTF.